This T cell receptor (beta chain) was recorded in a study of CD8 T cells in ankylosing spondylitis. The study's findings and limits: Within ankylosing spondylitis blood, a TCR beta motif made up of roughly eight highly homologous variants appeared to be characteristic.

Using its own MiXCR run on the 5' RACE reads, TCRdb lists one record per CDR3 protein. The sample has about 100,000 distinct CDR3 sequences; less than 25% are singletons. This clonotype was observed a few times. Its antigen remains unidentified. Sequenced material: synovial fluid, either unsorted or a sorted T cell fraction (not recorded which). The TCR was taken from a male donor with ankylosing spondylitis.

The CDR3 DNA sequence: TGTGCCATCAGTGGAACAGGGGAGGGAAGCAATCAGCCCCAGCATTTT. Its protein product is CAISGTGEGSNQPQHF. The chain has TRBV10-3 and TRBJ1-5; 7 bases agree with TRBD1. Per the germline V gene, CDR1 is ENHRY and CDR2 is SYGVKD. V was clipped by 4 bases and J by 1 base; unmatched bases: 7. The CDR3 contains 16 residues.